Below, one T cell receptor beta chain is given with its context. The antigen remains undetermined. The data were taken from a study of CD8 T cells in ankylosing spondylitis. Points from the study as a whole: Disease-associated clones were reportedly significantly overrepresented in matched ankylosing spondylitis synovial fluid.

TCRdb reprocessed the 5' RACE reads via MiXCR and lists one record per CDR3 protein. This sample has about 64,000 distinct CDR3 sequences, with approximately 5.7% found just once. The sequence was obtained from a male donor with ankylosing spondylitis. Sequencing used synovial fluid, either unsorted or a sorted T cell fraction (not recorded which).

The CDR3 here is CATRTGLAGGYEQYF. CDR3 in DNA: TGTGCCACAAGGACAGGGCTAGCGGGAGGTTACGAGCAGTACTTC. The chain has TRBV6-1 and TRBJ2-7; TRBD2 aligns across 11 bases. The ends lost 10 bases at V and 4 bases at J; junction bases unmatched: 12. The CDR3 has 15 residues. Germline V lookup: CDR1 MNHNS, CDR2 SASEGT.